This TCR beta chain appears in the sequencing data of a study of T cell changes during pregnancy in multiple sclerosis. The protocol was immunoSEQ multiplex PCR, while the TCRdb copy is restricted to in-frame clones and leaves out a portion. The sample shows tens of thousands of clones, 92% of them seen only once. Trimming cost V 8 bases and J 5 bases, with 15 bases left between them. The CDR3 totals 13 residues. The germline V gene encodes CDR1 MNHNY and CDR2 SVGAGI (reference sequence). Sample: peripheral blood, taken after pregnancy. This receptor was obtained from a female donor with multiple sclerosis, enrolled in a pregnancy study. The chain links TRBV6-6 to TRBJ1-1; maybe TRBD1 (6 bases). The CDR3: CASETQGSTEAFF. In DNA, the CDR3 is TGTGCCAGCGAGACGCAGGGGTCTACTGAAGCTTTCTTT.